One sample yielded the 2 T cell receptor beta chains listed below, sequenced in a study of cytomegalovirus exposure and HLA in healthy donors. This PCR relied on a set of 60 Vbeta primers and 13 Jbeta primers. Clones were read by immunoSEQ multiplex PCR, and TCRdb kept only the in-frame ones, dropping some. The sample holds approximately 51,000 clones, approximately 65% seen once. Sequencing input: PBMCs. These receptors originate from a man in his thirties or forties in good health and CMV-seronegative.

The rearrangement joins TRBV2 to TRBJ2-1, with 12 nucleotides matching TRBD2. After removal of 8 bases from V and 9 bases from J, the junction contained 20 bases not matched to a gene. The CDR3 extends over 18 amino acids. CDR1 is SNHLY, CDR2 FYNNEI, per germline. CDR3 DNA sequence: TGTGCCAGCGCCTACTCTGGAATGGGTCTAGCGGGAGGGGTTGAGCAGTTCTTC. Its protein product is CASAYSGMGLAGGVEQFF.

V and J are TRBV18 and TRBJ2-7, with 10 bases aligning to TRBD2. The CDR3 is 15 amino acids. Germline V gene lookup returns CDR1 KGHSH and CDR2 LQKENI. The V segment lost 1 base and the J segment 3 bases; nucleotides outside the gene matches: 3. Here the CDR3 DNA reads TGTGCCAGCTCACCACGAAGGACTAGCGGCTACGAGCAGTACTTC. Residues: CASSPRRTSGYEQYF.